This TCR beta chain derives from a study of T cell responses to AZD1222 COVID-19 vaccine (dated by TCRdb to about 2021). Regarding the study in general: AZD1222 recipients whose second dose came at about 4 weeks and those whose second dose came at about 12 weeks were combined into one group, since spike-specific TCR depth and breadth did not differ between the two schedules. A total of just over 230 trial participants underwent TCR sequencing, of whom about 200 had received two doses of AZD1222 and about 26 had received two doses of the MenACWY control vaccine. Trial participants were enrolled by age into subgroups of 18-55, 56-69 and 70-plus years, and around 150, 28 and 57 TCR-sequenced participants, respectively, were included in these subgroups. Results the study describes overall, beyond this receptor: After two AZD1222 doses, both the breadth and the depth of spike-specific TCRs were significantly higher than at day 0 and than in MenACWY recipients. Participants were mostly white British and included more females than males, and it was suggested by the authors that clonal diversity may have been underestimated. The whole spike protein was spanned by vaccine-associated CD4 TCRs, and dominant responses were seen in regions 160-218 and 743-854. No day 14 peak-response samples were available, so repertoires were characterized only after the peak T cell response. Nearly half of unique spike-specific TCRs reportedly recognized epitopes outside regions mutated in the B.1.351 and B.1.1.7 variants. The 56-69-year group was small, and its depth increase did not reach significance, likely because of low power. Conclusions about previously exposed vaccinees are limited because only a handful of AZD1222 recipients were SARS-CoV-2 seropositive at baseline.

The CDR3 regions of human TCRbeta chains were subjected to immunosequencing. As for the original processing: TCRs in the repertoires were compared against a reference library of SARS-CoV-2-specific TCRs that had been generated with the MIRA antigen-specificity platform. Breadth was defined as the fraction of unique TCRs that were SARS-CoV-2-associated, and depth was defined as the fraction of total T cells that were SARS-CoV-2-associated. Using the MIRA data, each spike-specific TCR was mapped to the spike region that the TCR reacts to and placed in a CD4 or CD8 class. Log10-transformed breadth and depth values were compared by one-way ANOVA with Sidak's multiple comparisons tests. TCRdb's version of the immuneACCESS table is confined to in-frame rearrangements and falls short of the full clone set. An unresolved V gene accounts for under half of the shortfall where checked; the remainder is of unknown origin. V and J calls and clone size follow that table, whereas D and trimming were derived from the DNA. The table for this sample lists some 200,000 clones; 85% to 95% of them were counted only once. The leading ten clones occupy 3.9% of the sample.

Remarks on this clone: Its specific antigen is unknown. No quality values exist for individual bases; no much larger clone is one base distant.

Reading the germline V gene gives CDR1 SGHRS and CDR2 YFSETQ. V loses 1 base of germline sequence and J loses 4 bases, and the interval between the two ends is 8 bases. CDR3 length: 13 amino acids, cysteine to phenylalanine. Just the 39-base CDR3 DNA is kept, in frame starting at base 1. Interpreted using the paper, the time point label stands for: baseline before first vaccination. Samples from vaccinated people were obtained from the UK trials COV001 and COV002, which included a single-blind randomized controlled phase 2/3 trial of AZD1222 (ChAdOx1 nCoV-19) in healthy adults. Trial participant PBMC samples were collected at day 0 and day 28 after the second dose for TCRbeta chain sequencing.

The V and J segments used are TRBV5-1 and TRBJ1-1, with no D gene named confidently. The clonotype was recovered from an adult in good health. The sample in question was peripheral blood, obtained on day 0 of AZD1222 vaccination. The DNA sequence reads TGCGCCAGCAGCTTGTGGGGAAGCACTGAAGCTTTCTTT. Its translation is CASSLWGSTEAFF.